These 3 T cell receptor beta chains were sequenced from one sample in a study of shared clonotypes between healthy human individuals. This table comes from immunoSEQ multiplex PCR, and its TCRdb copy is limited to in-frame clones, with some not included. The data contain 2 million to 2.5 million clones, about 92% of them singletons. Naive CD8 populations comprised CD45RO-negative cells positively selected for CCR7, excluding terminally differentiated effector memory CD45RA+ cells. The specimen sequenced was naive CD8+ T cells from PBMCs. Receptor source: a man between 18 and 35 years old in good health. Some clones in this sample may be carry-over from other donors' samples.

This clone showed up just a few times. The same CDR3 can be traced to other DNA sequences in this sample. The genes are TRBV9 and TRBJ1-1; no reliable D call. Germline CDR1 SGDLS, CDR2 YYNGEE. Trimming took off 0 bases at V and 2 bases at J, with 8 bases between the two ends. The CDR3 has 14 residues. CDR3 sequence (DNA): TGTGCCAGCAGCGTAGCTGGCAGCAACACTGAAGCTTTCTTT. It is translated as CASSVAGSNTEAFF.

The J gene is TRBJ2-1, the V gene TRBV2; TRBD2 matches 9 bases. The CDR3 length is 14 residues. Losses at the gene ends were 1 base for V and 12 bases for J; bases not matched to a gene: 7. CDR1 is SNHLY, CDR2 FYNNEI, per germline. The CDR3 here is CASSEGATSGGQFF. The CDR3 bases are TGTGCCAGCAGTGAAGGGGCGACTAGCGGAGGGCAGTTCTTC.

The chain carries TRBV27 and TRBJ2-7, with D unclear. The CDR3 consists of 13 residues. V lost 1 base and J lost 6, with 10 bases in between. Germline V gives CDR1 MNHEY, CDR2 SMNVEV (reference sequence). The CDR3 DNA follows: TGTGCCAGCAGTTTATTCGCCCTAACCGAGCAGTACTTC. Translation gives CASSLFALTEQYF.